What follows are 17 T cell receptor beta chains derived from one specimen sequenced in a study of blood T cell repertoires in COVID-19. Assay: immunoSEQ multiplex PCR; the TCRdb copy retains only in-frame clones and omits some. Of about 210,000 clones listed, 82% are singletons. Sequenced input: peripheral blood. Receptor source: a woman in her 70s with COVID-19, enrolled during active disease.

This chain connects TRBV6-5 to TRBJ1-5; 10 nucleotides agree with TRBD1. Germline trimming cut 7 bases from V and 7 bases from J; bases unmatched to any gene: 10. CDR1 and CDR2 (germline): MNHEY, SVGAGI. The CDR3 is 15 amino acids. The CDR3 bases are TGTGCCAGCAAAACACCCGGACAGGGGGTCCAGCCCCAGCATTTT. Protein sequence: CASKTPGQGVQPQHF.

The chain combines TRBV5-6 with TRBJ1-5; no reliable D call. Germline V gives CDR1 SGHDT, CDR2 YYEEEE. The germline V and J ends were trimmed by 0 bases and 0 bases, with 13 bases remaining between them. The CDR3 has 17 amino acids. This CDR3 is CASSLGPDIFSNQPQHF. As DNA, the CDR3 is TGTGCCAGCAGCTTGGGTCCAGATATTTTTAGCAATCAGCCCCAGCATTTT.

J is TRBJ1-2 and V is TRBV19; D gene unclear. The CDR3 spans 13 residues. Trimming stripped 10 bases from V and 4 bases from J, with 16 bases between. Germline V gives CDR1 LNHDA, CDR2 SQIVND (reference sequence). Here the CDR3 reads CATWESFGYGYTF. CDR3 coding DNA: TGTGCCACCTGGGAGAGTTTCGGCTATGGCTACACCTTC.

Only a few counts were recorded for this clone. The chain employs TRBV5-1 and TRBJ2-5; D is perhaps TRBD2 (5 bases). V lost 3 bases and J 1 base, leaving 13 bases between the germline ends. The germline V gene encodes CDR1 SGHRS and CDR2 YFSETQ. The CDR3 length is 15 residues. CDR3 sequence (DNA): TGCGCCAGCAGCTCTGCGGGTTTCCCCCAAGAGACCCAGTACTTC. Translated: CASSSAGFPQETQYF.

The V gene is TRBV28, the J gene TRBJ1-3, with D possibly matching TRBD1 (6 bases). The V end was cut by 5 bases, the J end by 4 bases, with 9 bases between. Germline V gene sequence: CDR1 MDHEN, CDR2 SYDVKM. This CDR3 contains 13 residues. For the CDR3, the DNA is TGTGCCAGCAGTGGGGGGGCCGGAAACACCATATATTTT. Amino acids: CASSGGAGNTIYF. Full variable domain (outside the CDR3, taken from reference TRBV28 and TRBJ1-3): DVKVTQSSRYLVKRTGEKVFLECVQDMDHENMFWYRQDPGLGLRLIYFSYDVKMKEKGDIPEGYSVSREKKERFSLILESASTNQTSMYLCASSGGAGNTIYFGEGSWLTVV.

Here the CDR3 reads CASSFTGSNYGYTF. The CDR3 nucleotides are TGTGCCAGCAGCTTTACAGGGAGCAACTATGGCTACACCTTC. The chain is built from TRBV4-2 and TRBJ1-2, with D possibly being TRBD1 (6 bases). The CDR3 covers 14 residues. Germline V gene data show CDR1 as LGHNA and CDR2 as YNFKEQ. V was shortened by 5 bases and J by 2 bases, with 12 bases between the two germline ends.

The genes are TRBV12-5 and TRBJ1-3, with D unresolved. CDR1 and CDR2 from the germline V gene are LGHNT and FRNRAP. Trimming stripped 2 bases from V and 1 base from J, with 6 bases between. The CDR3 spans 14 residues. The CDR3 region is CASGLSGSGNTIYF. The CDR3 bases are TGTGCTAGTGGTTTGTCGGGTTCTGGAAACACCATATATTTT.

This clone was recorded a few times. The chain combines TRBV20-1 with TRBJ2-6, with TRBD1 matching 10 bases. Losses at the gene ends were 3 bases for V and 0 bases for J; bases not matched to a gene: 8. This CDR3 contains 18 residues. The V gene's germline CDR1 is DFQATT and CDR2 SNEGSKA (reference sequence). The CDR3 DNA reads as TGCAGTGCTAGTCTCCTGGGACAGGGGAACTCTGGGGCCAACGTCCTGACTTTC. Protein sequence: CSASLLGQGNSGANVLTF.

The CDR3: CASSHQGGEKLFF. CDR3 DNA sequence: TGTGCCAGCAGCCACCAGGGAGGGGAAAAACTGTTTTTT. J is TRBJ1-4 and V is TRBV14, with TRBD1 as a possible D gene (5 bases). With 3 bases removed from V and 8 bases from J, the gap between germline ends came to 10 bases. Germline V lookup: CDR1 SGHDN, CDR2 FVKESK. The CDR3 is 13 residues long.

The chain combines TRBV5-4 with TRBJ2-1; D gene ambiguous. In germline, CDR1 is SGHNT, CDR2 YYREEE (reference sequence). The V end was cut by 3 bases, the J end by 0 bases, with 7 bases between. The CDR3 has 14 residues. The CDR3 reads CASSSPGSYNEQFF. CDR3 bases: TGTGCCAGCAGCTCTCCCGGCTCCTACAATGAGCAGTTCTTC.

Only a few counts were recorded for this clone. The genes are TRBV2 and TRBJ2-2, with D perhaps matching TRBD1 (6 bases). V shed 6 bases and J shed 4 bases, with 9 bases lying between them. CDR3 length equals 13 residues. Germline V gives CDR1 SNHLY, CDR2 FYNNEI. The chain's CDR3 is CASSRGSTGELFF. DNA for the CDR3: TGTGCCAGCAGCAGGGGTTCCACCGGGGAGCTGTTTTTT.

The chain has TRBV20-1 and TRBJ2-7; D is undetermined. This CDR3 region has 11 residues. Germline V CDR1 and CDR2: DFQATT, SNEGSKA (reference sequence). V was pared by 7 bases and J by 3 bases, with 10 bases between. For the CDR3, the DNA is TGCAGTGGCGGTACACTCTACGAGCAGTACTTC. As protein: CSGGTLYEQYF.

The rearrangement links TRBV5-1 to TRBJ1-1; 11 nucleotides agree with TRBD1. The CDR3 is 16 residues long. V lost 0 bases to trimming and J lost 5 bases; unmatched junction nucleotides: 6. In germline, CDR1 is SGHRS, CDR2 YFSETQ. The CDR3, as DNA: TGCGCCAGCAGCTTGGAAGGACAGGGGGCGCGTACTGAAGCTTTCTTT. Its protein is CASSLEGQGARTEAFF.

The V and J genes are TRBV7-8 and TRBJ2-7; 11 bases are shared with TRBD2. The length of the CDR3 is 16 residues. Per the germline V gene, CDR1 is SGHVS and CDR2 is FQNEAQ. The V and J ends lost 1 base and 9 bases, in that order; junction bases with no gene match: 11. CDR3 protein: CASSLDWGLAASGQYF. CDR3 in DNA: TGTGCCAGCAGCTTAGATTGGGGACTAGCGGCGTCGGGGCAGTACTTC. Together with reference TRBV7-8 and TRBJ2-7, the CDR3 gives the full variable domain: GAGVSQSPRYKVAKRGQDVALRCDPISGHVSLFWYQQALGQGPEFLTYFQNEAQLDKSGLPSDRFFAERPEGSVSTLKIQRTQQEDSAVYLCASSLDWGLAASGQYFGPGTRLTVT.

In its sample, this clone was seen once. This chain uses TRBV11-2 with TRBJ1-4; weak D call: TRBD1 (6 bases). Germline CDR1 and CDR2: SGHAT and FQNNGV. This CDR3 comprises 12 residues. The V gene lost 3 bases and the J gene lost 14 bases, with 13 bases spanning the gap. This chain's CDR3 is CASSFGGGRLFF. CDR3 in DNA: TGTGCCAGCAGCTTTGGGGGCGGGAGGCTGTTTTTT.

The chain uses TRBV3-1 (or the pseudogene TRBV3-2) and TRBJ1-1, with a possible D match to TRBD1 (5 bases). V lost 4 bases and J 6 bases, leaving 15 bases between the germline ends. Germline V gives CDR1 LGHDT, CDR2 YNNKEL (reference sequence). The CDR3 extends over 14 amino acids. CDR3 loop: CASSPREGLSEAFF. Written as DNA, the CDR3 is TGTGCCAGCAGCCCTAGGGAGGGGTTGTCTGAAGCTTTCTTT.

This clone has only one observation. The chain employs TRBV19 and TRBJ1-3, with TRBD1 matching 7 bases. CDR1 is LNHDA, CDR2 SQIVND, per germline (reference sequence). J gave up 4 bases and V 3 bases, and 6 bases lay outside the gene matches. CDR3 length: 15 amino acids. The CDR3 DNA follows: TGTGCCAGTAGTATCGACAGGGCAAAAGGAAACACCATATATTTT. Translation gives CASSIDRAKGNTIYF.